The present T cell receptor beta chain was sequenced within a study of blood T cell repertoires in COVID-19 (dated by TCRdb to about 2020). In the study overall: Collaborator samples came from the United States, Italy and Spain and covered acute and convalescent phases of COVID-19. The prospective study material was composed of cDNA or gDNA derived from T cells, B-cell-depleted T cells, or PBMCs. The dataset comprised deeply sampled blood TCRbeta repertoires from subjects exposed to, actively infected with, or recovered from COVID-19. The repertoires were released in a freely available public database intended as a resource for research on the immune response to SARS-CoV-2. Samples came from the ongoing ImmuneRACE study (first 160 participants) plus 1,254 subjects from 6 global collaborators. Nearly every sample came with metadata listing a de-identified subject ID, COVID-19 status, age in years and sex. Where available, HLA class I and class II types were taken from metadata supplied by the sample provider and were not determined by assay-based typing. What the study reported, not specific to this receptor: How much clinical and demographic metadata was included differed by source and by participant, and the metadata was provided uncurated.

The CDR3 runs 17 residues from the cysteine to the phenylalanine. The DNA shown is the 51-base CDR3, in frame from base 1. CDR1 is given as MNHEY and CDR2 as SMNVEV, both from the germline V gene (reference sequence). Between the V and J ends, shortened by 7 bases and 1 base respectively, the junction contains 20 bases. The immunoSEQ Assay, a bias-controlled multiplex PCR, was used to amplify TCRbeta CDR3 regions from genomic DNA. In the authors' own workflow: Within the assay, amplification of reference gene primers was used to estimate how many nucleated cells each sample contained. To quantify the absolute abundance of each unique TCRbeta CDR3 rearrangement, sequence reads were collapsed and filtered. For each sample, productive Simpson clonality was calculated as the square root of Simpson's diversity index across productive rearrangements. The source is immuneACCESS, and TCRdb retained only in-frame sequences with V and J called. Part of the clones is not carried over; for the studies checked, unresolved V genes explain less than half of this, and the remainder is unexplained. For V, J and clone size, that table is used; D and trimming come from the DNA. The sample includes some 130,000 clones, with more than 70% observed a single time. In total, the top ten clones hold about 4.3% of the sample.

Whole blood was collected in K2EDTA tubes by collaborating institutions according to the institutions' own protocols. For TCRbeta analysis, collaborator samples were shipped as frozen whole blood, as isolated PBMCs, or as DNA extracted from either sample type. As regards this clone: Its antigen is currently not known. Base qualities are not provided; no much larger clone lies one nucleotide away.

This receptor was identified in a human donor in a cohort sampled during active COVID-19. The V and J genes are TRBV27 and TRBJ2-1; a tentative D match to TRBD2 spans 5 bases. The sequenced sample was peripheral blood. CDR3 protein: CASKSLFRGPSYNEQFF. The nucleotide sequence is given as TGTGCCAGCAAATCCTTATTTCGGGGTCCTTCCTACAATGAGCAGTTCTTC.